Below, 6 T cell receptor beta chains from the same sample are listed, as sequenced in a study of metastatic and nonmetastatic thyroid tumors. TCRdb re-analyzed the PCR reads using MiXCR. The sample lists tens of thousands of clones, around 15% seen once, with 8% to 13% in the top ten. Thyroid surgery had not been preceded by any treatment in any patient. Sequencing was performed on tumor tissue. The receptors come from a female donor with papillary thyroid cancer or a benign thyroid nodule (not recorded which). Some clones in this sample may be carry-over from other donors' samples.

Worth noting for this clone: A clone one base away is much larger, so this may be a read error. The CDR3, as DNA: TGTGCCAGCAGCTTAGGGGGTCGCGGGAGGATAGTAGAGACCCGGTACTTC. Amino acid sequence: CASSLGGRGRIVETRYF. The chain combines TRBV7-2 with TRBJ2-5; TRBD2 matches 8 bases. Germline V gene lookup returns CDR1 SGHTA and CDR2 FQGNSA. The CDR3 runs to 17 residues.

This clone appeared a few times. The chain couples TRBV2 to TRBJ1-1, with TRBD1 as a possible D gene (5 bases). V was shortened by 6 bases and J by 4 bases, with 18 bases between the two germline ends. The CDR3 length is 15 residues. CDR1 and CDR2 (germline): SNHLY, FYNNEI. CDR3 in DNA: TGTGCCAGCAGGGAGGGGATCATTCCATCCACTGAAGCTTTCTTT. Protein sequence: CASREGIIPSTEAFF.

This clone appeared a few times. J is TRBJ2-1 and V is TRBV6-1; D uncertain. V was pared by 10 bases and J by 6 bases, with 13 bases between. This CDR3 contains 12 residues. CDR1 and CDR2 from the germline V gene are MNHNS and SASEGT. The CDR3 region has the DNA TGTGCCACCTCTGTGGACCCCAATGAGCAGTTCTTC. Protein sequence: CATSVDPNEQFF.

This clone has at least ten counts. The chain employs TRBV7-8 and TRBJ2-1; no reliable D call. This CDR3 region has 15 residues. Deletions cut 0 bases from V and 2 bases from J, with 8 bases between. Germline lookup yields CDR1 SGHVS and CDR2 FQNEAQ. In nucleotides, the CDR3 is TGTGCCAGCAGCTTAGCTCCCGGCACCTACAATGAGCAGTTCTTC. It codes for CASSLAPGTYNEQFF.

This clone was counted ten times or more. The V and J genes are TRBV5-4 and TRBJ2-7, with 12 bases that match TRBD1. The CDR3 is 15 amino acids. The junction had 5 bases not matched to a gene; V was cut back by 4 bases and J by 3 bases. The germline gives CDR1 SGHNT, CDR2 YYREEE (reference sequence). The chain's CDR3 is CASSTGTGGFYEQYF. In DNA form, the CDR3 reads TGTGCCAGCAGCACTGGGACAGGGGGCTTCTACGAGCAGTACTTC.

Many counts were recorded for this clone. The V and J genes are TRBV3-1 and TRBJ2-3; TRBD2 is a possible D gene (5 bases). Germline V CDR1 and CDR2: LGHDT, YNNKEL (reference sequence). V lost 6 bases, J lost 1 base, and 11 bases lay in between. This CDR3 is 14 amino acids long. In DNA form, the CDR3 reads TGTGCCAGCAGTCAATCCGGGGGCACAGATACGCAGTATTTT. Its protein is CASSQSGGTDTQYF.